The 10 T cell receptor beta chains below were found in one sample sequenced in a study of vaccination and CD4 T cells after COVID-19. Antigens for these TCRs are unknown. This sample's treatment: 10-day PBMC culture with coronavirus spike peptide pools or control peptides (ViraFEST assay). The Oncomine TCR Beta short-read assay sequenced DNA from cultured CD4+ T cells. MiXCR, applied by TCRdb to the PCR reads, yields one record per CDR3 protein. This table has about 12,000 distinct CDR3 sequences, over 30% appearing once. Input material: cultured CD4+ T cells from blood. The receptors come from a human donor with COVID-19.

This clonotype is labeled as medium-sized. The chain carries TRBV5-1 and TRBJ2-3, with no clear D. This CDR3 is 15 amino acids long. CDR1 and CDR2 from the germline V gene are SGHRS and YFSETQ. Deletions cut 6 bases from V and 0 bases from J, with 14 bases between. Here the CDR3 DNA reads TGCGCCAGCAAGGAATACAGTTCTAGCACAGATACGCAGTATTTT. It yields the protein CASKEYSSSTDTQYF. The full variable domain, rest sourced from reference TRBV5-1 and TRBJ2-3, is KAGVTQTPRYLIKTRGQQVTLSCSPISGHRSVSWYQQTPGQGLQFLFEYFSETQRNKGNFPGRFSGRQFSNSRSEMNVSTLELGDSALYLCASKEYSSSTDTQYFGPGTRLTVL.

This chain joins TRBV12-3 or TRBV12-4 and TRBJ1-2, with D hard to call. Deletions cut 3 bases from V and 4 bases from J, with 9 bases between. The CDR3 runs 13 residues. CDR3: CASSFAGSYGYTF. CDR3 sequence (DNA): TGTGCCAGCAGTTTTGCCGGATCCTATGGCTACACCTTC.

CDR3 loop: CASSSSSILYNEQFF. The CDR3, as DNA: TGCGCCAGCAGCTCTTCTAGCATCCTTTACAATGAGCAGTTCTTC. The chain joins TRBV5-1 to TRBJ2-1, with D tentatively TRBD2 (5 bases). V was shortened by 3 bases and J by 4 bases, with 14 bases between the two germline ends. Looked up from germline, CDR1 is SGHRS and CDR2 is YFSETQ. The CDR3 is 15 residues long.

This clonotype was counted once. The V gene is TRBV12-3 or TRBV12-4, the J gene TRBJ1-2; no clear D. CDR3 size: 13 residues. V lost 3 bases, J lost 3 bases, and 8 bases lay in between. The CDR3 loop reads CASSFSQDYGYTF. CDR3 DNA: TGTGCCAGCAGTTTTAGTCAGGACTATGGCTACACCTTC.

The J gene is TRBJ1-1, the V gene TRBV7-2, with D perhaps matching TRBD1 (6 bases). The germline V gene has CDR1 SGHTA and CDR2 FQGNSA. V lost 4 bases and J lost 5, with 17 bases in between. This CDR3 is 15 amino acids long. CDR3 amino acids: CASSWEDRIATEAFF. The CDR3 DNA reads TGTGCCAGCAGCTGGGAAGACAGGATCGCGACTGAAGCTTTCTTT.

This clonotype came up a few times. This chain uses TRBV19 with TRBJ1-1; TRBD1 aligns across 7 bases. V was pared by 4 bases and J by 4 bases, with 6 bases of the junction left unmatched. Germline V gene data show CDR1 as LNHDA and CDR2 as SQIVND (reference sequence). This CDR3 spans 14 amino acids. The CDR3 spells CASSSRRGSTEAFF. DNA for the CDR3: TGTGCCAGTAGTAGCCGCAGGGGGAGCACTGAAGCTTTCTTT.

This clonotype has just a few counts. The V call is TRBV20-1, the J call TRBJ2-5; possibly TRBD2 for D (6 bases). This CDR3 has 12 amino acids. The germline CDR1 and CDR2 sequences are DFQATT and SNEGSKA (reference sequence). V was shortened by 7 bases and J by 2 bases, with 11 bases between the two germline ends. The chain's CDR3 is CSVTRGQETQYF. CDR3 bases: TGCAGTGTCACCCGGGGGCAAGAGACCCAGTACTTC.

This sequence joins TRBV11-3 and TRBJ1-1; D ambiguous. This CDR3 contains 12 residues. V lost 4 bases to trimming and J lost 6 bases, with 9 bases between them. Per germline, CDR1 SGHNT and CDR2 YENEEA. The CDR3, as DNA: TGTGCCAGCAGCTCTTTCCAGGCTGAAGCTTTCTTT. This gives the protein CASSSFQAEAFF.

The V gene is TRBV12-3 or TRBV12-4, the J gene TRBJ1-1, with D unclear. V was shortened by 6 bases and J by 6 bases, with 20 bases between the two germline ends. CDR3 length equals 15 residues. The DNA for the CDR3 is TGTGCCAGCAGCCCTAAGGGTTTGATCCGCGCTGAAGCTTTCTTT. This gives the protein CASSPKGLIRAEAFF.

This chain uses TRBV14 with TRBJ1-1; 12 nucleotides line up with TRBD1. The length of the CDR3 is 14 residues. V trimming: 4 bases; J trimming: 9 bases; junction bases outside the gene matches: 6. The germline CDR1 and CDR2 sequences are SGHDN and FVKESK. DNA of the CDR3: TGTGCCAGCAGCCTAATGGGGGACAGGGGGCAAGCTTTCTTT. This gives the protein CASSLMGDRGQAFF.